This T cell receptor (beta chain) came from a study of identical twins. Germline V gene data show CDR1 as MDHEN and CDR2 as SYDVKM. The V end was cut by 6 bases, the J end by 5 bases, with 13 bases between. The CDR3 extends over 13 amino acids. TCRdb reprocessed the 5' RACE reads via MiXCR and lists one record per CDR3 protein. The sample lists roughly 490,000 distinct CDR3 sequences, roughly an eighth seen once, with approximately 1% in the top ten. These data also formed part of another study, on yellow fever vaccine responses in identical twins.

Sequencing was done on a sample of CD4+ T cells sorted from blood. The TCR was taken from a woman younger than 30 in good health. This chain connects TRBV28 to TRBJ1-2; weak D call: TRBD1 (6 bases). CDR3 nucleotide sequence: TGTGCCAGCAGGACACAGGGATTTTATGGCTACACCTTC. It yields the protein CASRTQGFYGYTF.